This passage covers 32 T cell receptor beta chains from one sample sequenced in a study of identical twins. TCRdb re-analysed the 5' RACE reads in MiXCR, keeping a single row per CDR3 protein. The repertoire includes some 96,000 distinct CDR3 sequences, about 6% of them detected once, and less than 15% sits in the top ten. Material: memory T cells sorted from blood. These receptors all come from a woman between 50 and 59 years old in good health.

This clonotype was detected many times. This sequence joins TRBV20-1 and TRBJ1-5; 7 positions match TRBD1. The V and J ends lost 2 bases and 7 bases, in that order; junction bases with no gene match: 8. The CDR3 sequence is 14 residues long. CDR1 and CDR2 (germline): DFQATT, SNEGSKA (reference sequence). The CDR3 here is CSARLTGLSQPQHF. CDR3 nucleotides: TGCAGTGCTAGATTGACAGGGCTTAGCCAGCCCCAGCATTTT.

This clonotype was detected only a few times. The rearrangement links TRBV25-1 to TRBJ2-7; 10 nucleotides line up with TRBD2. This CDR3 has 14 amino acids. Germline V lookup: CDR1 MGHDK, CDR2 SYGVNS. J gave up 3 bases and V 6 bases, and 5 bases lay outside the gene matches. CDR3 residues: CASRPSGRVYEQYF. DNA of the CDR3: TGTGCCAGCAGACCGAGCGGGAGGGTCTACGAGCAGTACTTC.

This clonotype has a count of ten or more. V is TRBV4-2 and J is TRBJ2-3; 10 nucleotides agree with TRBD2. Germline CDR1 reads LGHNA; CDR2 reads YNFKEQ. The CDR3 is 19 amino acids. With 2 bases clipped from V and 0 bases from J, the junction kept 11 bases outside the gene matches. The DNA for the CDR3 is TGTGCCAGCAGCCAATGGGCTAGCGGGAGTGGTGCTAGCACAGATACGCAGTATTTT. Translated, it gives CASSQWASGSGASTDTQYF.

The V and J genes are TRBV2 and TRBJ1-1; no clear D gene. Germline CDR1 reads SNHLY; CDR2 reads FYNNEI. V was cut by 7 bases and J by 5 bases, with 8 bases left in between. This CDR3 is 11 amino acids long. CDR3: CASTTETEAFF. CDR3 in DNA: TGTGCCAGCACTACAGAAACTGAAGCTTTCTTT.

This clonotype was observed a few times. The V call is TRBV5-1, the J call TRBJ1-1; 11 nucleotides align to TRBD1. The germline V gene has CDR1 SGHRS and CDR2 YFSETQ. The CDR3 length is 13 residues. V was pared by 5 bases and J by 4 bases, with 1 base of the junction left unmatched. The CDR3 DNA reads as TGCGCCAGCAGGGGGACAGGGGGCACTGAAGCTTTCTTT. This sequence encodes CASRGTGGTEAFF.

The table lists this clonotype with many counts. The CDR3 coding sequence is TGTGCCAGCAGTGTAAAAGAGCAGTTCTTC. Its protein product is CASSVKEQFF. The J gene is TRBJ2-1, the V gene TRBV2; no clear D. Germline CDR1 is SNHLY and CDR2 is FYNNEI. The CDR3 runs to 10 residues. Trimming took 4 bases from V and 10 from J, leaving 5 bases between them.

The V gene is TRBV5-4, the J gene TRBJ2-2; 7 bases align to TRBD1. V lost 0 bases, J lost 2 bases, and 4 bases stayed unmatched. Germline CDR1 and CDR2: SGHNT and YYREEE (reference sequence). The CDR3 consists of 16 residues. The CDR3 spells CASSLAGTVNTGELFF. The CDR3 DNA follows: TGTGCCAGCAGCTTGGCGGGGACAGTTAACACCGGGGAGCTGTTTTTT.

In this sample, this clonotype turned up many times. The J gene is TRBJ2-3, the V gene TRBV10-3; the match to TRBD1 covers 9 bases. CDR3 length equals 14 residues. Trimming cost V 6 bases and J 5 bases; bases outside gene matches: 6. CDR1 ENHRY and CDR2 SYGVKD come from the germline V gene. The chain's CDR3 is CAIRTGTGRDTQYF. DNA for the CDR3: TGTGCCATCAGAACCGGGACAGGGAGAGATACGCAGTATTTT.

This clonotype was observed at least ten times. This rearrangement joins TRBV12-3 or TRBV12-4 to TRBJ2-3; D is ambiguous. V was shortened by 3 bases and J by 0 bases, with 13 bases between the two germline ends. This CDR3 has 16 amino acids. This CDR3 is CASSLVRTPSTDTQYF. In DNA, the CDR3 is TGTGCCAGCAGTTTGGTACGCACACCGAGCACAGATACGCAGTATTTT.

Ten or more counts support this clonotype. J is TRBJ2-3 and V is TRBV20-1; 8 bases align to TRBD1. The CDR3 extends over 14 amino acids. V trimming: 3 bases; J trimming: 6 bases; junction bases outside the gene matches: 8. Germline V gene data show CDR1 as DFQATT and CDR2 as SNEGSKA (reference sequence). CDR3 sequence reads: CSASPGQGADTQYF. The CDR3 region has the DNA TGCAGTGCTAGCCCAGGACAGGGAGCCGATACGCAGTATTTT.

This clonotype has at least ten counts. The CDR3 here is CASSATGSSPLHF. The CDR3 DNA follows: TGTGCCAGCAGCGCAACAGGGAGTTCACCCCTCCACTTT. This chain joins TRBV12-3 or TRBV12-4 and TRBJ1-6, with D maybe TRBD1 (6 bases). The CDR3 is 13 amino acids. The V and J ends lost 6 bases and 9 bases respectively, with 12 bases between them.

This clonotype was seen a handful of times. This chain connects TRBV3-1 to TRBJ2-1, with 11 positions matching TRBD2. CDR1 and CDR2 from the germline V gene are LGHDT and YNNKEL (reference sequence). This CDR3 is 15 amino acids long. Unmatched junction bases numbered 8, after V lost 4 bases and J lost 9 bases. CDR3 region: CASSLRTSGLREQFF. CDR3 nucleotides: TGTGCCAGCAGCCTGCGGACTAGCGGGTTGCGTGAGCAGTTCTTC.

This clonotype was picked up many times. The chain joins TRBV5-5 to TRBJ2-7, with 7 bases lining up with TRBD2. V was clipped by 4 bases and J by 4 bases; unmatched bases: 5. Germline V gene lookup returns CDR1 SGHKS and CDR2 YYEKEE (reference sequence). CDR3 length: 13 residues. Written as DNA, the CDR3 is TGTGCCAGCAGCCCCGGGGAGGGGTACGAGCAGTACGTC. This translates into CASSPGEGYEQYV.

At least ten counts were recorded for this clonotype. The rearrangement joins TRBV27 to TRBJ1-2; D unresolved. The CDR3 runs to 13 residues. Germline values: CDR1 MNHEY, CDR2 SMNVEV (reference sequence). Between the trimmed V and J ends, which lost 5 bases and 4 bases, there was a span of 11 bases. The CDR3: CASSPTGVYGYTF. In nucleotides, the CDR3 is TGTGCCAGCAGTCCCACCGGGGTCTATGGCTACACCTTC.

The sample holds many counts of this clonotype. V and J are TRBV5-5 and TRBJ1-5; D not certain. This CDR3 is built from 15 residues. V lost 4 bases, J lost 3 bases, and 14 bases lay in between. Germline V gene data show CDR1 as SGHKS and CDR2 as YYEKEE (reference sequence). CDR3 DNA sequence: TGTGCCAGCAGCACATCCGAGCCCGACAATCAGCCCCAGCATTTT. Translating gives CASSTSEPDNQPQHF.

The gene calls are TRBV12-3 or TRBV12-4 and TRBJ1-5, with a weak D call TRBD1 (5 bases). Trimming left V 7 bases short and J 5 bases short, with 12 bases between. The CDR3 is 13 amino acids. CDR3 amino acids: CASTTSRDQPQHF. CDR3 sequence (DNA): TGTGCCAGCACCACTTCCAGGGATCAGCCCCAGCATTTT.

By its share, this clonotype is medium-sized (0.01 to 0.1%). V is TRBV23-1 and J is TRBJ2-1; TRBD2 might be the D (6 bases). TRBV23-1 counts as an open reading frame of uncertain function. The CDR3 runs to 18 residues. With 2 bases removed from V and 7 bases from J, the gap between germline ends came to 24 bases. DNA of the CDR3: TGCGCCAGCAGTCAAACCCGCGGGCGGGGAGCGACTCAGAATGAGCAGTTCTTC. Residues: CASSQTRGRGATQNEQFF.

This clonotype was observed many times. The chain couples TRBV6-5 to TRBJ2-6, with D perhaps TRBD2 (5 bases). CDR1 MNHEY and CDR2 SVGAGI come from the germline V gene. V was pared by 10 bases and J by 1 base, with 8 bases between. This CDR3 region has 13 residues. CDR3 DNA sequence: TGTGCCACCGAGGGTTCTGGGGCCAACGTCCTGACTTTC. Its translation: CATEGSGANVLTF.

The sample holds many counts of this clonotype. This chain joins TRBV20-1 and TRBJ2-5, with 10 bases that match TRBD2. Germline CDR1 reads DFQATT; CDR2 reads SNEGSKA (reference sequence). After removal of 6 bases from V and 5 bases from J, the junction contained 9 bases not matched to a gene. CDR3 size: 14 residues. The DNA of the CDR3 is TGCAGTGCAAAATCTAGCGGGAGTTTGGAGACCCAGTACTTC. The encoded protein is CSAKSSGSLETQYF.

V usage is TRBV20-1 and J usage is TRBJ2-2, with 15 bases lining up with TRBD2. This CDR3 comprises 19 residues. J lost 3 bases, V lost 1 base, and 9 bases had no gene match. Germline lookup yields CDR1 DFQATT and CDR2 SNEGSKA (reference sequence). The CDR3 DNA reads as TGCAGTGCTAGAGCTGGGGGACTAGCGGGAGGATGGGACACCGGGGAGCTGTTTTTT. Translated, it gives CSARAGGLAGGWDTGELFF.

This clonotype was seen ten or more times. This sequence joins TRBV29-1 and TRBJ2-5; weak D call: TRBD1 (6 bases). This CDR3 is built from 13 residues. Per the germline V gene, CDR1 is SQVTM and CDR2 is ANQGSEA. Trimming removed 6 bases at V and 5 bases at J, with 16 bases between. The CDR3 is CSVGDTPQETQYF. The CDR3 region has the DNA TGCAGCGTCGGGGACACTCCCCAGGAGACCCAGTACTTC.

The rearrangement uses TRBV4-1 and TRBJ2-5, with D tentatively TRBD1 (5 bases). Trimming removed 3 bases from V and 4 bases from J, with 6 bases in between. CDR3 length: 12 amino acids. The germline gives CDR1 MGHRA, CDR2 YSYEKL. In DNA form, the CDR3 reads TGCGCCAGCAGCCAGACAGCAGAGACCCAGTACTTC. The encoded protein is CASSQTAETQYF.

This clonotype was seen only a few times. The rearrangement joins TRBV3-1 to TRBJ2-7; tentatively, D is TRBD1 (6 bases). Trimming stripped 3 bases from V and 5 bases from J, with 8 bases between. Germline assignment: CDR1 LGHDT and CDR2 YNNKEL (reference sequence). The CDR3 length is 12 residues. This CDR3 is CASSHQGNEQYF. The CDR3 bases are TGTGCCAGCAGCCACCAGGGGAACGAGCAGTACTTC.

This clonotype was counted at least ten times. This chain links TRBV12-3 or TRBV12-4 with TRBJ1-5; no definite D call. With 5 bases removed from V and 0 bases from J, the gap between germline ends came to 14 bases. This CDR3 spans 16 amino acids. Here the CDR3 DNA reads TGTGCCAGCAGTCTCTCTCGGGCGAATAGCAATCAGCCCCAGCATTTT. Its protein product is CASSLSRANSNQPQHF.

This clonotype was seen repeatedly, ten times or more. This rearrangement joins TRBV5-1 to TRBJ1-6; possible D gene TRBD1, 6 bases. Deletions cut 4 bases from V and 7 bases from J, with 18 bases between. From germline, CDR1 is SGHRS and CDR2 YFSETQ. The CDR3 length is 16 residues. CDR3 sequence reads: CASSLTGGARNSPLHF. The CDR3 DNA reads TGCGCCAGCAGCCTTACGGGGGGCGCAAGGAATTCACCCCTCCACTTT.

This clonotype was detected a few times. This chain uses TRBV20-1 with TRBJ2-1; tentatively, D is TRBD2 (6 bases). CDR1 is DFQATT and CDR2 is SNEGSKA in the germline V gene (reference sequence). V lost 3 bases and J 5 bases, leaving 11 bases between the germline ends. CDR3 length equals 13 residues. CDR3 coding DNA: TGCAGTGCTAGTATGGGCGGGGACAATGAGCAGTTCTTC. Translation gives CSASMGGDNEQFF.

The table lists this clonotype with many counts. DNA of the CDR3: TGCGCCAGCAGCGGAACGGGACAGGGAGTAGGGGGCTACACCTTC. Translation: CASSGTGQGVGGYTF. The chain joins TRBV5-1 to TRBJ1-2; 9 bases fit TRBD1. Germline trimming cut 4 bases from V and 8 bases from J; bases unmatched to any gene: 12. CDR3 length: 15 residues. Germline V gives CDR1 SGHRS, CDR2 YFSETQ.

The chain links TRBV11-2 to TRBJ2-7; 10 bases align to TRBD2. V trimming: 2 bases; J trimming: 4 bases; junction bases outside the gene matches: 2. The CDR3 totals 14 residues. CDR1 and CDR2 from the germline V gene are SGHAT and FQNNGV. CDR3 DNA: TGTGCCAGCAGCTTACTAGCGGGAGTTTACGAGCAGTACTTC. Translated, it gives CASSLLAGVYEQYF. Full variable domain (rest looked up from reference TRBV11-2 and TRBJ2-7): EAGVAQSPRYKIIEKRQSVAFWCNPISGHATLYWYQQILGQGPKLLIQFQNNGVVDDSQLPKDRFSAERLKGVDSTLKIQPAKLEDSAVYLCASSLLAGVYEQYFGPGTRLTVT.

This clonotype was seen a single time. A read error may explain this, as a much larger clone is one base away. J is TRBJ1-2 and V is TRBV11-2; D is perhaps TRBD1 (6 bases). CDR3 length: 16 amino acids. Looked up from germline, CDR1 is SGHAT and CDR2 is FQNNGV. The CDR3: CASSPRYRGPGYGYPF. CDR3 nucleotides: TGTGCCAGCAGCCCGCGCTACCGGGGGCCGGGGTATGGCTACCCCTTC.

Many counts were recorded for this clonotype. CDR3 sequence reads: CASSPSGTSGANEQFF. The CDR3 DNA reads as TGCGCCAGCAGCCCCTCGGGGACTAGCGGAGCAAATGAGCAGTTCTTC. This rearrangement joins TRBV5-1 to TRBJ2-1; 11 bases are a match to TRBD2. The CDR3 sequence is 16 residues long. The germline gives CDR1 SGHRS, CDR2 YFSETQ. V lost 4 bases and J lost 7; bases outside the gene matches: 10.

The chain combines TRBV12-5 with TRBJ2-5; D gene unclear. Germline CDR1 is LGHNT and CDR2 is FRNRAP. The CDR3 has 12 residues. Between the trimmed V and J ends, which lost 4 bases and 2 bases, there was a span of 5 bases. CDR3 nucleotides: TGTGCTAGTGGTTATCAGCAAGAGACCCAGTACTTC. This gives the protein CASGYQQETQYF. Full variable domain (remainder filled in from reference TRBV12-5 and TRBJ2-5): DARVTQTPRHKVTEMGQEVTMRCQPILGHNTVFWYRQTMMQGLELLAYFRNRAPLDDSGMPKDRFSAEMPDATLATLKIQPSEPRDSAVYFCASGYQQETQYFGPGTRLLVL.

This clonotype turned up a few times. V is TRBV20-1 and J is TRBJ2-1; the match to TRBD2 covers 7 bases. With 3 bases clipped from V and 4 bases from J, the junction kept 6 bases outside the gene matches. Germline V gene data show CDR1 as DFQATT and CDR2 as SNEGSKA (reference sequence). The CDR3 contains 14 residues. The CDR3 coding sequence is TGCAGTGCTAGTGGCCTAGCGGATTACAATGAGCAGTTCTTC. Translated: CSASGLADYNEQFF.